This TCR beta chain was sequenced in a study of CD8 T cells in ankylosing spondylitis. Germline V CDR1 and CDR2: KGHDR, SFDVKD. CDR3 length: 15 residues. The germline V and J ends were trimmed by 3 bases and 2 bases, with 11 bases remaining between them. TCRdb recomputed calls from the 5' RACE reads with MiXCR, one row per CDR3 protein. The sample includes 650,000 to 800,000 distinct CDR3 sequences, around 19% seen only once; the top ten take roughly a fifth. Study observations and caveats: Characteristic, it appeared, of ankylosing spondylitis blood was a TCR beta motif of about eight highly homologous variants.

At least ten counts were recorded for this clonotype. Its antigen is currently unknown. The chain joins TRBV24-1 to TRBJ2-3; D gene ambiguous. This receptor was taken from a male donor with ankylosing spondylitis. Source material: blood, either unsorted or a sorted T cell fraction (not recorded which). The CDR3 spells CATSDPRRPTDTQYF. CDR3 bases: TGTGCCACCAGTGATCCGCGGCGCCCCACAGATACGCAGTATTTT.